Listed below are T cell receptor beta chains from one sample, sequenced in a study of vaccination and CD4 T cells after COVID-19. Which antigens these TCRs recognize remains unknown. Using its own MiXCR run on the PCR reads, TCRdb lists one record per CDR3 protein. The repertoire consists of thousands of distinct CDR3 sequences, with 55% occurring once and the leading ten covering about 49%. Sequencing was done on a sample of CD4+ T cells from blood, cultured in vitro. The receptors originated from a human donor who had recovered from COVID-19. CDR3s include the opening cysteine and the closing phenylalanine or tryptophan. Each record gives: clone size, D gene, J gene, V gene, CDR3 protein, CDR3 DNA. A D gene is named only where the DNA matches it firmly. Clone size, where shown, is once, few, many, or a class for clones that have expanded.

>few|NA|TRBJ1-2|TRBV7-9
CASSSGGGYTF
TGTGCCAGCAGCTCTGGAGGAGGCTACACCTTC
>NA|TRBD2|TRBJ2-1|TRBV20-1
CSAKGWGGSSYNEQFF
TGCAGTGCAAAGGGATGGGGGGGGAGCTCCTACAATGAGCAGTTCTTC
>NA|NA|TRBJ2-5|TRBV12-3/TRBV12-4
CASSLGQKAAQSTQYF
TGTGCCAGCAGTTTAGGGCAGAAAGCGGCCCAGAGTACCCAGTACTTC
>NA|NA|TRBJ1-1|TRBV10-1
CASSEAWIGEAFF
TGCGCCAGCAGTGAGGCATGGATAGGAGAAGCTTTCTTT
>few|TRBD1|TRBJ2-2|TRBV6-5
CASSSRGQGTGTGELFF
TGTGCCAGCAGTTCGCGCGGACAGGGAACGGGGACCGGGGAGCTGTTTTTT
>few|NA|TRBJ2-7|TRBV6-1
CAIATPIALYEQYF
TGTGCCATCGCGACCCCCATCGCTCTCTACGAGCAGTACTTC
>NA|NA|TRBJ2-7|TRBV12-3/TRBV12-4
CASSFDQSYEQYF
TGTGCCAGCAGTTTCGATCAAAGCTACGAGCAGTACTTC
>NA|NA|TRBJ1-1|TRBV7-2
CASSFSATNTEAFF
TGTGCCAGCAGCTTCTCGGCAACGAACACTGAAGCTTTCTTT
>NA|NA|TRBJ2-5|TRBV7-9
CASSLTAQETQYF
TGTGCCAGCAGCTTAACAGCCCAAGAGACCCAGTACTTC
>few|TRBD1|TRBJ1-5|TRBV30
CAWGTGGNQPQHF
TGTGCCTGGGGGACAGGGGGCAATCAGCCCCAGCATTTT
>NA|NA|TRBJ1-2|TRBV9
CASSVDMGAPSVHYGYTF
TGTGCCAGCAGCGTAGATATGGGGGCGCCTTCGGTTCACTATGGCTACACCTTC
>NA|TRBD1|TRBJ1-4|TRBV7-9
CASSLAGGFEKLFF
TGTGCCAGCAGCTTAGCAGGGGGCTTTGAAAAACTGTTTTTT
>NA|TRBD1|TRBJ2-3|TRBV10-3
CAISESFQGADTQYF
TGTGCCATCAGTGAGTCATTTCAGGGGGCAGATACGCAGTATTTT
>NA|NA|TRBJ2-2|TRBV10-3
CAIRTEANTGELFF
TGTGCCATCAGAACAGAAGCGAACACCGGGGAGCTGTTTTTT
>few|TRBD1|TRBJ1-2|TRBV14
CASSRPGQNYGYTF
TGTGCCAGCAGCCGGCCGGGACAGAACTATGGCTACACCTTC
>NA|NA|TRBJ1-2|TRBV6-1
CASRWQGNYGYTF
TGTGCCAGCCGGTGGCAGGGGAACTATGGCTACACCTTC
>few|NA|TRBJ2-3|TRBV20-1
CSASIADTQYF
TGCAGTGCTAGTATTGCAGATACGCAGTATTTT
>NA|NA|TRBJ2-5|TRBV7-6
CASSAPRDTQYF
TGTGCCAGCAGCGCCCCCCGGGATACCCAGTACTTC
>NA|TRBD2|TRBJ2-1|TRBV6-5
CASSSPGLAGTYNEQFF
TGTGCCAGCAGTTCACCTGGACTAGCGGGTACTTACAATGAGCAGTTCTTC
>NA|NA|TRBJ1-2|TRBV12-3/TRBV12-4
CASRPGRANYGYTF
TGTGCCAGCAGACCAGGGAGGGCTAACTATGGCTACACCTTC
>once|TRBD1|TRBJ1-1|TRBV20-1
CSARDTGDTEAFF
TGCAGTGCTAGAGATACAGGGGACACTGAAGCTTTCTTT
>NA|NA|TRBJ1-2|TRBV27
CASSLRGSYGYTF
TGTGCCAGCAGCCTCCGGGGGAGCTATGGCTACACCTTC
>few|NA|TRBJ1-1|TRBV10-3
CATSAGENTEAFF
TGTGCCACCTCCGCAGGGGAGAACACTGAAGCTTTCTTT
>NA|NA|TRBJ2-7|TRBV7-8
CASSSGVFVGEFGEQYF
TGTGCCAGCAGCTCCGGGGTGTTTGTCGGCGAGTTTGGGGAGCAGTACTTC
>NA|NA|TRBJ1-1|TRBV12-3/TRBV12-4
CASRRGVMNTEAFF
TGTGCCAGCAGGCGGGGGGTCATGAACACTGAAGCTTTCTTT
>NA|NA|TRBJ2-5|TRBV10-2
CASSEAGLQETQYF
TGCGCCAGCAGTGAGGCGGGGTTGCAAGAGACCCAGTACTTC
>NA|NA|TRBJ1-2|TRBV29-1
CSVDRGTLNYGYTF
TGCAGCGTTGACCGGGGGACCCTTAACTATGGCTACACCTTC
>few|TRBD1|TRBJ1-6|TRBV7-2
CASSTPPGQGSPLHF
TGTGCCAGCAGCACACCTCCGGGACAGGGTTCACCCCTCCACTTT
>NA|TRBD2|TRBJ2-5|TRBV7-7
CASASGRGSQETQYF
TGTGCTAGCGCGTCGGGGCGGGGGTCCCAAGAGACCCAGTACTTC
>few|NA|TRBJ1-4|TRBV30
CAWGGDQNEKLFF
TGTGCCTGGGGGGGGGATCAGAATGAAAAACTGTTTTTT
>NA|TRBD1|TRBJ1-2|TRBV7-2
CASSLGQGSGYTF
TGTGCCAGCAGCTTAGGACAGGGGAGCGGCTACACCTTC
>large|NA|TRBJ2-2|TRBV5-5
CASSLVRIRNTGELFF
TGTGCCAGCAGCTTGGTTCGGATACGGAACACCGGGGAGCTGTTTTTT
>NA|NA|TRBJ2-1|TRBV7-8
CASSSDEWAIYNEGQFF
TGTGCCAGCAGTTCAGACGAGTGGGCGATTTACAATGAGGGGCAGTTCTTC
>NA|TRBD1|TRBJ1-6|TRBV11-3
CASGPGQANSPLHF
TGTGCCAGCGGTCCGGGACAGGCAAATTCACCCCTCCACTTT
>NA|NA|TRBJ2-2|TRBV20-1
CSAPETVGTGELFF
TGCAGTGCTCCAGAGACAGTGGGCACCGGGGAGCTGTTTTTT
>NA|NA|TRBJ1-3|TRBV7-8
CASSPIVDTIYF
TGTGCCAGCAGCCCAATAGTGGACACCATATATTTT
>NA|TRBD2|TRBJ2-5|TRBV5-1
CASSKTSGAEETQYF
TGCGCCAGCAGCAAGACTAGCGGAGCTGAAGAGACCCAGTACTTC
>NA|NA|TRBJ2-5|TRBV30
CAWSGQETQYF
TGTGCCTGGAGCGGGCAAGAGACCCAGTACTTC
>NA|NA|TRBJ2-1|TRBV11-2
CASSLRGPSSYNEQFF
TGTGCCAGCAGCTTAAGGGGTCCTAGCTCCTACAATGAGCAGTTCTTC